This T cell receptor (beta chain) was captured by sequencing in a study of shared clonotypes between healthy human individuals. Study-wide context: Plates per donor: three CD4 naive, three CD4 memory, two CD8 naive, one CD8 memory. Study findings and constraints: Despite large depth, sorted-subset datasets appeared incompletely sequenced.

The study drew its donors from healthy HIV-negative adults without recent acute infections or vaccinations. Points on this clone: As yet, its antigen is unknown.

Original processing methods: Filtering differed, since immunoSEQ gave only junction sequences and no quality scores. Profiling relied on immunoSEQ multiplex PCR, and the TCRdb table lists in-frame clones only, not all of them. V and J calls and clone size are as listed in that table; D and trimming were resolved from the DNA. The repertoire includes about 380,000 clones, about 96% of them detected once, and around 0.3% sits in the top ten. The sequenced sample consisted of memory CD8+ T cells sorted from blood. Subset here: CD45RO+ cells pooled with CCR7-negative TemRA cells. The receptor's source is a man aged 25-40 years in good health.

In nucleotides, the CDR3 is TGTGCCAGCACCTCCGTCCTACCAGATACGCAGTATTTT. It translates to CASTSVLPDTQYF. The chain carries TRBV7-9 and TRBJ2-3; D remains unclear. The CDR3 length is 13 residues. CDR1 is SEHNR, CDR2 FQNEAQ, per germline (reference sequence). V was pared by 7 bases and J by 4 bases, with 12 bases between.